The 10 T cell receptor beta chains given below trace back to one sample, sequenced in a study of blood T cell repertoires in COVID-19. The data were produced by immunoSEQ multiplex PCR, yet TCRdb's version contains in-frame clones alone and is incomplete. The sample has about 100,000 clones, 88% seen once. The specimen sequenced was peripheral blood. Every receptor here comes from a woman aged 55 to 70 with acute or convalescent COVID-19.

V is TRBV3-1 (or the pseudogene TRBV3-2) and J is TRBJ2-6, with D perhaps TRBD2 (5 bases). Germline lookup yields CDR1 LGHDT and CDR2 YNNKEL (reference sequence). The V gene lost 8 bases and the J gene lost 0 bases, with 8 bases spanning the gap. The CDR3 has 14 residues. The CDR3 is CASQTNSGANVLTF. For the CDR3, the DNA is TGTGCCAGCCAGACTAACTCTGGGGCCAACGTCCTGACTTTC.

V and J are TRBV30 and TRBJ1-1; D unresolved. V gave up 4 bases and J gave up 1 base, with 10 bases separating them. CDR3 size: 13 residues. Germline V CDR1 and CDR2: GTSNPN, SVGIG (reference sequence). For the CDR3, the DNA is TGTGCCTGGACACCGCGACAGAACACTGAAGCTTTCTTT. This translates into CAWTPRQNTEAFF.

CDR3 nucleotides: TGTGCCAGCAGTTACTCCCCTGGAGCGGACACCGGGGAGCTGTTTTTT. This translates into CASSYSPGADTGELFF. The chain couples TRBV6-5 to TRBJ2-2; possible D gene TRBD2, 5 bases. Trimming took off 0 bases at V and 3 bases at J, with 11 bases between the two ends. This CDR3 has 16 amino acids. CDR1 is MNHEY and CDR2 is SVGAGI in the germline V gene.

Here the CDR3 DNA reads TGTGCCAGCTGGAGTCGGCATTACATACCCCTCCACTTT. Its translation: CASWSRHYIPLHF. V usage is TRBV6-5 and J usage is TRBJ1-6; D unresolved. Germline CDR1 reads MNHEY; CDR2 reads SVGAGI. The CDR3 is made up of 13 amino acids. Between the trimmed V and J ends, which lost 8 bases and 12 bases, there was a span of 17 bases.

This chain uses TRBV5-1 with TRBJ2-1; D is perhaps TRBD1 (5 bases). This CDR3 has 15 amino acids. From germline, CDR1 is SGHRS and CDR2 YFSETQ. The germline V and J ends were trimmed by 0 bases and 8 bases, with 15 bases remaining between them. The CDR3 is CASSLDPGIRDEQFF. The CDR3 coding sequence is TGCGCCAGCAGCTTGGATCCAGGGATCAGGGATGAGCAGTTCTTC. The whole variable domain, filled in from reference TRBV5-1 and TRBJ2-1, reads KAGVTQTPRYLIKTRGQQVTLSCSPISGHRSVSWYQQTPGQGLQFLFEYFSETQRNKGNFPGRFSGRQFSNSRSEMNVSTLELGDSALYLCASSLDPGIRDEQFFGPGTRLTVL.

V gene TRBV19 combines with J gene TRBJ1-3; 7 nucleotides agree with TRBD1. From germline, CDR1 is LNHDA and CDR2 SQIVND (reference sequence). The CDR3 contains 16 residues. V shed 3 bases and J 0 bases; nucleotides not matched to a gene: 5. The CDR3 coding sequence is TGTGCCAGTAGTATTACAGGGGCGATCTCTGGAAACACCATATATTTT. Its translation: CASSITGAISGNTIYF.

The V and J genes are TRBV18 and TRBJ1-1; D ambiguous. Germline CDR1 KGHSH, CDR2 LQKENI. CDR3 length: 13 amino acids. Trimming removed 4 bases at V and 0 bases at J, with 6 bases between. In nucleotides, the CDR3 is TGTGCCAGCTCACGGGCCCTGAACACTGAAGCTTTCTTT. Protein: CASSRALNTEAFF.

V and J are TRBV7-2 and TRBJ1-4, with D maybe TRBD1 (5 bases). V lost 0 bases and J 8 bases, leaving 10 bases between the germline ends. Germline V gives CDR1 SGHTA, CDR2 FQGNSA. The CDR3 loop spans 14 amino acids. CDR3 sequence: CASSLAGAGEKLFF. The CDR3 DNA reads TGTGCCAGCAGCTTAGCAGGGGCTGGGGAAAAACTGTTTTTT.

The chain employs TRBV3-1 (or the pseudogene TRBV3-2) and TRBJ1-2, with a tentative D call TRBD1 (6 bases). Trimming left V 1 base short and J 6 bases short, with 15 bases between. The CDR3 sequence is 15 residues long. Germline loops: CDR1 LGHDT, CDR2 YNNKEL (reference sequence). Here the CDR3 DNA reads TGTGCCAGCAGCCAAGTTGAACAGGGTAGTGATGGCTACACCTTC. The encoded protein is CASSQVEQGSDGYTF.

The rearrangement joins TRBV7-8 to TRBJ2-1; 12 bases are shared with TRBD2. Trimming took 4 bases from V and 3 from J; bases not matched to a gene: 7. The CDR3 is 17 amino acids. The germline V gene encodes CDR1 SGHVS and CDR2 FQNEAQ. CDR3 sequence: CASSSQRLAGVYNEQFF. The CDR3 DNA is TGTGCCAGCAGCTCTCAAAGACTAGCGGGAGTCTACAATGAGCAGTTCTTC.